A single TCR beta chain is shown here with its context. The antigen is unknown. Trimming cost V 8 bases and J 4 bases; bases outside gene matches: 7. Germline lookup yields CDR1 SEHNR and CDR2 FQNEAQ (reference sequence). This CDR3 is 13 amino acids long. The data were taken from a study of CD8+ T cells in alopecia areata. cDNA serving as the sequencing template came from extracted, reverse transcribed RNA. The assay was immunoSEQ multiplex PCR, and TCRdb's table has in-frame clones only and misses some. The sample consists of about 150,000 clones, around 47% of them appearing once. Findings and limits, study-wide: Possibly because of HLA-related factors, TCR sharing was less clear across patients than in mice.

This chain connects TRBV7-9 to TRBJ2-5; 7 bases are a match to TRBD1. The sample was CD4+ T cells sorted from blood. The sequence was obtained from a human donor with alopecia areata. The CDR3: CASHRQGIETQYF. CDR3 nucleotide sequence: TGTGCCAGCCACCGACAGGGAATAGAGACCCAGTACTTC.